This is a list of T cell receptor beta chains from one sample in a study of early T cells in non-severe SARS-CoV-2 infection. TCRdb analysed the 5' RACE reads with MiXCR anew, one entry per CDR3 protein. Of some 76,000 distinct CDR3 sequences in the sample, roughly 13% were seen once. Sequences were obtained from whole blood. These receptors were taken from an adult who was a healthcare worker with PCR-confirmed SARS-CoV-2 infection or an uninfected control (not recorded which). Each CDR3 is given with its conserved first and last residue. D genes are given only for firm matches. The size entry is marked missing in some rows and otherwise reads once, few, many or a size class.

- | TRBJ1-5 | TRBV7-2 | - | TGTGCCAGCAGCCTGGACTGGGGCAATCAGCCCCAGCATTTT | CASSLDWGNQPQHF
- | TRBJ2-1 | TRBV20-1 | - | TGCAGTGCTCAGGACACAAACCAGCGCGAGCAGTTCTTC | CSAQDTNQREQFF
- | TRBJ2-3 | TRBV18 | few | TGTGCCAGCTCACCCACAGATACGCAGTATTTT | CASSPTDTQYF
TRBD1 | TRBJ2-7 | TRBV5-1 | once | TGCGCCAGCAGCTGGGGACAGGGGGCCCGAAGCTCCTACGAGCAGTACTTC | CASSWGQGARSSYEQYF
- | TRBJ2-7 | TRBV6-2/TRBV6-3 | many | TGTGCCAGCAGTTATTTGGAGGGATCCTACGAGCAGTACTTC | CASSYLEGSYEQYF
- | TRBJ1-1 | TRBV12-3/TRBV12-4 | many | TGTGCCAGCAGCTCAACCTTGAACACTGAAGCTTTCTTT | CASSSTLNTEAFF
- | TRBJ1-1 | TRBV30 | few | TGTGCCTGGAGTGAGACAGGCACTGAAGCTTTCTTT | CAWSETGTEAFF
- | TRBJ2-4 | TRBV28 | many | TGTGCCAGCCTTGATGGGGGCTTGGGAAACATTCAGTACTTC | CASLDGGLGNIQYF
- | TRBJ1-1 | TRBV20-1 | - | TGCAGTGCTGGACAGATAAACACTGAAGCTTTCTTT | CSAGQINTEAFF
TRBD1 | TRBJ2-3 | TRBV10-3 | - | TGTGCCGGCTCACGTGGGACAGCGCAAGATACGCAGTATTTT | CAGSRGTAQDTQYF
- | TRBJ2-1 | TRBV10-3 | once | TGTGCCATCAGTGAGTCGAGAGACCTCTCCTACAATGAGCAGTTCTTC | CAISESRDLSYNEQFF
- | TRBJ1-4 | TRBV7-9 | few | TGTGCCAGCAGCCGGATGCCAACTAATGAAAAACTGTTTTTT | CASSRMPTNEKLFF
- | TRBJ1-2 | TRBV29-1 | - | TGCAGCGTTGGAGATGGCTACACCTTC | CSVGDGYTF
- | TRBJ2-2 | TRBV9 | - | TGTGCCAGCTCTTTAGGGGGATCGAACACCGGGGAGCTGTTTTTT | CASSLGGSNTGELFF
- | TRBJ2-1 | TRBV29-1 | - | TGCAGCGTTGAAGATGGAGGGCGAGGGTCCAATGAGCAGTTCTTC | CSVEDGGRGSNEQFF
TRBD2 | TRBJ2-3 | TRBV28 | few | TGTGCCAGCAGCCGCCCGACTAGCGGGGGGGCCATGAGCACAGATACGCAGTATTTT | CASSRPTSGGAMSTDTQYF
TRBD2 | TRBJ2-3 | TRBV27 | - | TGTGCCAGCAGCCTACTAGCGGGGGGTCGAAATACGCAGTATTTT | CASSLLAGGRNTQYF
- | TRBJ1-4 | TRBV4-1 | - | TGCGCCAGCAGCCTTGCGGGACTGAACAAAAAACTGTTTTTT | CASSLAGLNKKLFF
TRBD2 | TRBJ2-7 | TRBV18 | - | TGTGCCAGCTCACCGGGACTAGCAGGCGAGCAGTACTTC | CASSPGLAGEQYF
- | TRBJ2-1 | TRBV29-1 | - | TGCAGCGTTAGGGTCTCCTACAATGAGCAGTTCTTC | CSVRVSYNEQFF
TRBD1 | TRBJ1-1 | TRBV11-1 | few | TGTGCCAGCAGTACAGGGGTGAACACTGAAGCTTTCTTT | CASSTGVNTEAFF
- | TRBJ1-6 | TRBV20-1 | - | TGCAGTGCTAGCCCCTTCTATAATTCACCCCTCCACTTT | CSASPFYNSPLHF
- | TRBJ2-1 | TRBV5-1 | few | TGCGCCAGCAGCCCCAGCCACAGGGGAGGTAATCCCTACAATGAGCAGTTCTTC | CASSPSHRGGNPYNEQFF
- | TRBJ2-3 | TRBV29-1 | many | TGCAGCGTAGTACCCCAGGGGGGGGATACGCAGTATTTT | CSVVPQGGDTQYF
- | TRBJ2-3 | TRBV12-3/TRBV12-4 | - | TGTGCCAGCAGCGCCGTCGGAGGAGCAACTAGCACAGATACGCAGTATTTT | CASSAVGGATSTDTQYF
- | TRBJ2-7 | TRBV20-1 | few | TGCAGTGCCTTCCTCCGGGACGGAAGCAACGAGCAGTACTTC | CSAFLRDGSNEQYF